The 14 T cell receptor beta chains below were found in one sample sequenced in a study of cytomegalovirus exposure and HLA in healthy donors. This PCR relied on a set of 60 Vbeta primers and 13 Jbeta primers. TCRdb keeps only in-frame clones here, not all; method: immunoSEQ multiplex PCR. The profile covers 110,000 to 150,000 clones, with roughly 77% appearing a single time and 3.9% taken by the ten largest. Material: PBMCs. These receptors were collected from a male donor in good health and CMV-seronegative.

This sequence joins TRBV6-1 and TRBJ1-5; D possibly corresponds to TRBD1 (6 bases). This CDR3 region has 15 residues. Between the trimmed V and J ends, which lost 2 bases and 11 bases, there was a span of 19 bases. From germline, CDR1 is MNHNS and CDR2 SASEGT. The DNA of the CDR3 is TGTGCCAGCAGTGAAAGTGGGACAACGCGCGGGTCCCAGCATTTT. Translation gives CASSESGTTRGSQHF.

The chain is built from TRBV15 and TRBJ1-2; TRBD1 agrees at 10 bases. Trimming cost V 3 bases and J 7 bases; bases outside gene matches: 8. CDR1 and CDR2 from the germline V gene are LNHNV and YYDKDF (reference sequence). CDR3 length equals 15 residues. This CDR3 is CATSRTGTGVFGYTF. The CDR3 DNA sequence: TGTGCCACCAGCAGGACCGGGACAGGGGTTTTTGGCTACACCTTC.

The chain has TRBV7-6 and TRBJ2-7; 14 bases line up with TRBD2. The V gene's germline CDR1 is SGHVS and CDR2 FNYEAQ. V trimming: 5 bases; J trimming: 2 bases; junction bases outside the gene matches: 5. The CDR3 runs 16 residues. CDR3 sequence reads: CASSRGLAGEAYEQYF. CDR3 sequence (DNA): TGTGCCAGCAGCAGGGGACTAGCGGGAGAGGCCTACGAGCAGTACTTC.

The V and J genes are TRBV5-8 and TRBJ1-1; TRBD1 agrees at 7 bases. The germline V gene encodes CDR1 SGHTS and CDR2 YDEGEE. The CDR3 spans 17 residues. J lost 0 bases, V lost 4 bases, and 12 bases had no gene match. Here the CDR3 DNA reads TGTGCCAGCAGCCGGACTTTAGGGGGCCATATGAACACTGAAGCTTTCTTT. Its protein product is CASSRTLGGHMNTEAFF.

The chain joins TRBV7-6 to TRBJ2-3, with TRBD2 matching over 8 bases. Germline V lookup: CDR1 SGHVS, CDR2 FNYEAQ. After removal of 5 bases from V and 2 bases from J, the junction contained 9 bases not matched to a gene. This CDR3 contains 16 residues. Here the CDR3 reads CASSTAGGGVTDTQYF. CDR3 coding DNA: TGTGCCAGCAGCACCGCCGGGGGGGGAGTCACAGATACGCAGTATTTT.

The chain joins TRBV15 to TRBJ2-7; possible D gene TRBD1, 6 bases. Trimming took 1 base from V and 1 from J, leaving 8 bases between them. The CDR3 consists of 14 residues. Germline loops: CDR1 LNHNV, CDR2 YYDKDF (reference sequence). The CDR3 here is CATSRGGRSYEQYF. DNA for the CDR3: TGTGCCACCAGCAGAGGGGGGCGGTCCTACGAGCAGTACTTC.

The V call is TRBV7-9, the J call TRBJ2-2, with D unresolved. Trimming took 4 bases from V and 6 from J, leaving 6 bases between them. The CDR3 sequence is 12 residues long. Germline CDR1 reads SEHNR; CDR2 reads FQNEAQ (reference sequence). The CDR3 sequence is CASSWAAGELFF. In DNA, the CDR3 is TGTGCCAGCAGCTGGGCCGCCGGGGAGCTGTTTTTT.

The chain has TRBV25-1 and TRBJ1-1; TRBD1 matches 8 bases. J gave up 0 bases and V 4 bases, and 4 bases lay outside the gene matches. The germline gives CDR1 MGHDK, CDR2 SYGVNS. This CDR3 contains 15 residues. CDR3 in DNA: TGTGCCAGCAGTGTAGCAGGGGGCTTGAACACTGAAGCTTTCTTT. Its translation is CASSVAGGLNTEAFF.

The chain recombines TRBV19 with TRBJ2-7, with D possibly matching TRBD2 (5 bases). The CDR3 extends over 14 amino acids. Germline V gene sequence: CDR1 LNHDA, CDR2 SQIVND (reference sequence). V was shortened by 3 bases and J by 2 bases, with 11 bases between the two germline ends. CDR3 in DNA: TGTGCCAGTAGTATTCAGAAGGGAGCCTACGAGCAGTACTTC. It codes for CASSIQKGAYEQYF.

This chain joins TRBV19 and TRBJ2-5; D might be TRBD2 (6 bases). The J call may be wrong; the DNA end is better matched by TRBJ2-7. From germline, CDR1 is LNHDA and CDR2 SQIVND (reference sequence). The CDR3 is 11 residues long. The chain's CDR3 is CASAGSYEQYF. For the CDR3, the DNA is TGTGCCAGCGCCGGGAGCTACGAGCAGTACTTC.

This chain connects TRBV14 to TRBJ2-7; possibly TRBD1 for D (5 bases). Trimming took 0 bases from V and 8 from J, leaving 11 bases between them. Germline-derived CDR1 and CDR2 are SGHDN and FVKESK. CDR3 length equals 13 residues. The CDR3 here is CASSQEGRVQQYF. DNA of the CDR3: TGTGCCAGCAGCCAAGAAGGCAGGGTCCAGCAGTACTTC.

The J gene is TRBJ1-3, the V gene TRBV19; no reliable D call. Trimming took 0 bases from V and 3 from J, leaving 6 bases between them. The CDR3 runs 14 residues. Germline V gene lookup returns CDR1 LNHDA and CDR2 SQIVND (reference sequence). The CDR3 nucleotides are TGTGCCAGTAGTATAGATCTTTTTGGAAACACCATATATTTT. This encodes CASSIDLFGNTIYF.

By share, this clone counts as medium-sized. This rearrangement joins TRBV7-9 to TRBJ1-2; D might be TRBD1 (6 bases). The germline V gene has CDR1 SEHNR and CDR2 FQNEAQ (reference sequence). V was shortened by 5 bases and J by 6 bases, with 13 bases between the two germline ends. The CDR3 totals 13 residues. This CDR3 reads CASSPSGVDGYTF. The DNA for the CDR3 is TGTGCCAGCAGCCCCTCAGGGGTAGATGGCTACACCTTC.

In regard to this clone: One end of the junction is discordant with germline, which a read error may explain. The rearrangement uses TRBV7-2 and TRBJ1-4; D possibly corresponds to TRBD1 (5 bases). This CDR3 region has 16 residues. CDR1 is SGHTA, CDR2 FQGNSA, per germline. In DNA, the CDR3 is TGTGCTAGCAGCTGGGGGGTGTCGGGAAATAATGAAAAACTGTTTTTT. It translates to CASSWGVSGNNEKLFF. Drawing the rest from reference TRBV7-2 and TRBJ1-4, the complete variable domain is GAGVSQSPSNKVTEKGKDVELRCDPISGHTALYWYRQSLGQGLEFLIYFQGNSAPDKSGLPSDRFSAERTGGSVSTLTIQRTQQEDSAVYLCASSWGVSGNNEKLFFGSGTQLSVL.